This record concerns one T cell receptor (beta chain) sequence. These data are taken from a study of Graves' ophthalmopathy and Graves' hyperthyroidism. In germline, CDR1 is MNHNS, CDR2 SASEGT. The CDR3 extends over 15 amino acids. The V and J ends lost 6 bases and 2 bases respectively, with 17 bases between them. RNA transcripts provided the template for amplifying TCR beta CDR3 regions. HTBI primers primed a first-round RT-PCR, and a second-round multiplex PCR followed. TCRdb ran MiXCR on the multiplex PCR reads and lists one entry per CDR3 protein. The table lists 500,000 to 700,000 distinct CDR3 sequences, 20% to 25% of them singletons, with approximately 7.7% in the top ten.

The chain couples TRBV6-1 to TRBJ2-7; D may be TRBD2 (5 bases). Source material: peripheral blood. The clonotype was recovered from a woman under 30 with stable Graves' hyperthyroidism. Some clones in this sample may be carry-over from other donors' samples. The CDR3 DNA is TGTGCCAGCAGAGGTTTATCCGGGAACCCCTACGAGCAGTACTTC. Its protein is CASRGLSGNPYEQYF.